The rows below give T cell receptor beta chains drawn from one sample of a study of cytomegalovirus exposure and HLA in healthy donors. Generated by immunoSEQ multiplex PCR, the TCRdb table keeps only in-frame clones and is missing some. The repertoire has approximately 170,000 clones, roughly 80% of them found once; the top ten carry roughly 1.4%. Sequencing was done on a sample of PBMCs. The receptors originated from a man aged 50 to 60 in good health and CMV-seropositive. The CDR3 runs from the conserved cysteine through the conserved F or W. The D gene is left open where the match is weak. The listing skips clone size in some rows; elsewhere it reads once, few, many or a size class.

J gene: TRBJ1-1; V gene: TRBV6-6; D gene: -; clone size: -; CDR3 protein: CASSPRGEVDTEAFF; CDR3 DNA: TGTGCCAGCAGTCCCCGGGGAGAGGTCGACACTGAAGCTTTCTTT
J gene: TRBJ1-1; V gene: TRBV7-2; D gene: -; clone size: -; CDR3 protein: CASNPGRGTEAFF; CDR3 DNA: TGTGCCAGCAATCCAGGGAGGGGAACTGAAGCTTTCTTT
J gene: TRBJ1-1; V gene: TRBV29-1; D gene: TRBD1; clone size: -; CDR3 protein: CSVNRGGTEAFF; CDR3 DNA: TGCAGCGTAAACAGGGGAGGCACTGAAGCTTTCTTT
J gene: TRBJ1-1; V gene: TRBV5-1; D gene: -; clone size: -; CDR3 protein: CASSLTGNRNTEAFF; CDR3 DNA: TGCGCCAGCAGCTTGACAGGGAACAGAAACACTGAAGCTTTCTTT
J gene: TRBJ2-4; V gene: TRBV11-2; D gene: TRBD2; clone size: -; CDR3 protein: CASSLGAGGPSFIQYF; CDR3 DNA: TGTGCCAGCAGCTTAGGTGCGGGAGGTCCGTCTTTCATTCAGTACTTC
J gene: TRBJ2-1; V gene: TRBV2; D gene: -; clone size: few; CDR3 protein: CASSKNRNNEQFF; CDR3 DNA: TGTGCCAGCAGCAAAAACAGAAACAATGAGCAGTTCTTC
J gene: TRBJ2-5; V gene: TRBV11-2; D gene: -; clone size: few; CDR3 protein: CASSLAGATSSPRETQYF; CDR3 DNA: TGTGCCAGCAGCTTAGCCGGGGCTACTAGCAGCCCCCGAGAGACCCAGTACTTC
J gene: TRBJ2-7; V gene: TRBV2; D gene: TRBD1; clone size: few; CDR3 protein: CASSIDRGTYEQYF; CDR3 DNA: TGTGCCAGCAGTATCGACAGGGGGACATACGAGCAGTACTTC
J gene: TRBJ2-7; V gene: TRBV27; D gene: -; clone size: -; CDR3 protein: CASSLKGPSSYEQYF; CDR3 DNA: TGTGCCAGCAGTTTAAAAGGGCCTAGCTCCTACGAGCAGTACTTC
J gene: TRBJ1-1; V gene: TRBV28; D gene: -; clone size: -; CDR3 protein: CASTTPGYWGRGTEAFF; CDR3 DNA: TGTGCCAGCACCACTCCGGGGTATTGGGGGCGAGGGACTGAAGCTTTCTTT
J gene: TRBJ1-6; V gene: TRBV15; D gene: -; clone size: -; CDR3 protein: CATSSRDGGALSPIHF; CDR3 DNA: TGTGCCACCAGCAGCCGGGACGGCGGGGCCCTCTCACCCATCCACTTT
J gene: TRBJ2-3; V gene: TRBV28; D gene: -; clone size: -; CDR3 protein: CASSLYAAADTQYF; CDR3 DNA: TGTGCCAGCAGTTTATACGCGGCAGCAGATACGCAGTATTTT
J gene: TRBJ2-3; V gene: TRBV4-3; D gene: TRBD2; clone size: -; CDR3 protein: CASSEWTSGREDTQYF; CDR3 DNA: TGCGCCAGCAGCGAATGGACTAGCGGGAGAGAAGATACGCAGTATTTT
J gene: TRBJ1-1; V gene: TRBV29-1; D gene: -; clone size: -; CDR3 protein: CSVVWGRKNTEAFF; CDR3 DNA: TGCAGCGTTGTCTGGGGCAGAAAGAACACTGAAGCTTTCTTT
J gene: TRBJ2-7; V gene: TRBV30; D gene: TRBD1; clone size: -; CDR3 protein: CAWSGQGALDEQYF; CDR3 DNA: TGTGCCTGGAGCGGACAGGGGGCGCTCGACGAGCAGTACTTC
J gene: TRBJ2-7; V gene: TRBV6-4; D gene: -; clone size: -; CDR3 protein: CASVGSATGNYEQYF; CDR3 DNA: TGTGCCAGCGTTGGATCCGCTACAGGGAACTACGAGCAGTACTTC
J gene: TRBJ1-6; V gene: TRBV5-1; D gene: TRBD1; clone size: -; CDR3 protein: CASSLAPTGTGSPLHF; CDR3 DNA: TGCGCCAGCAGCTTGGCCCCGACAGGGACGGGTTCACCCCTCCACTTT
J gene: TRBJ2-3; V gene: TRBV5-1; D gene: -; clone size: -; CDR3 protein: CASRLEDRSTDTQYF; CDR3 DNA: TGCGCCAGCAGGCTTGAGGACAGAAGCACAGATACGCAGTATTTT
J gene: TRBJ2-2; V gene: TRBV28; D gene: -; clone size: -; CDR3 protein: CASSFGNTGELFF; CDR3 DNA: TGTGCCAGCAGTTTCGGGAACACCGGGGAGCTGTTTTTT
J gene: TRBJ2-7; V gene: TRBV21-1; D gene: -; clone size: -; CDR3 protein: CASLGTGQSYEQYF; CDR3 DNA: TGTGCCAGCTTAGGGACAGGACAATCCTACGAGCAGTACTTC
J gene: TRBJ2-2; V gene: TRBV5-1; D gene: -; clone size: -; CDR3 protein: CASSKGGIDTGELFF; CDR3 DNA: TGCGCCAGCAGCAAGGGGGGGATAGACACCGGGGAGCTGTTTTTT
J gene: TRBJ2-6; V gene: TRBV5-5; D gene: TRBD1; clone size: -; CDR3 protein: CASSLIPDRSSGANVLTF; CDR3 DNA: TGTGCCAGCAGCTTAATCCCGGACAGGAGCTCTGGGGCCAACGTCCTGACTTTC
J gene: TRBJ2-3; V gene: TRBV25-1; D gene: -; clone size: -; CDR3 protein: CASSDSAGRTDTQYF; CDR3 DNA: TGTGCCAGCAGTGACTCTGCGGGACGCACAGATACGCAGTATTTT
J gene: TRBJ1-6; V gene: TRBV2; D gene: -; clone size: -; CDR3 protein: CASSEGTGWNSPLHF; CDR3 DNA: TGTGCCAGCAGTGAAGGAACCGGGTGGAATTCACCCCTCCACTTT
J gene: TRBJ1-4; V gene: TRBV11-2; D gene: -; clone size: -; CDR3 protein: CASSSRGRATNEKLFF; CDR3 DNA: TGTGCCAGCAGCTCCAGGGGTAGGGCAACTAATGAAAAACTGTTTTTT
J gene: TRBJ2-7; V gene: TRBV12-2; D gene: -; clone size: few; CDR3 protein: CASREGMYEQYF; CDR3 DNA: TGTGCAAGTCGAGAGGGTATGTACGAGCAGTACTTC
J gene: TRBJ2-3; V gene: TRBV2; D gene: -; clone size: -; CDR3 protein: CASSETLAGFTDTQYF; CDR3 DNA: TGTGCCAGCAGTGAAACCTTGGCGGGGTTCACAGATACGCAGTATTTT
J gene: TRBJ1-5; V gene: TRBV2; D gene: -; clone size: -; CDR3 protein: CASSGQGPQDQPQHF; CDR3 DNA: TGTGCCAGCAGTGGTCAGGGCCCACAGGATCAGCCCCAGCATTTT
J gene: TRBJ2-4; V gene: TRBV6-4; D gene: -; clone size: -; CDR3 protein: CASSDTEGENIQYF; CDR3 DNA: TGTGCCAGCAGTGACACCGAGGGGGAAAACATTCAGTACTTC
J gene: TRBJ2-7; V gene: TRBV9; D gene: TRBD1; clone size: -; CDR3 protein: CASSVGGGTGGGYEQYF; CDR3 DNA: TGTGCCAGCAGCGTAGGGGGCGGGACAGGGGGAGGATACGAGCAGTACTTC
J gene: TRBJ2-7; V gene: TRBV5-5; D gene: -; clone size: -; CDR3 protein: CASSLVLVSYEQYF; CDR3 DNA: TGTGCCAGCAGCTTGGTGTTAGTCTCCTACGAGCAGTACTTC
J gene: TRBJ2-1; V gene: TRBV2; D gene: TRBD2; clone size: once; CDR3 protein: CAKTRGGAYNEQFF; CDR3 DNA: TGTGCCAAAACCCGCGGGGGAGCCTACAATGAGCAGTTCTTC
J gene: TRBJ1-2; V gene: TRBV18; D gene: -; clone size: -; CDR3 protein: CASSPPGEEGDYGYTF; CDR3 DNA: TGTGCCAGCTCACCGCCCGGGGAAGAGGGCGACTATGGCTACACCTTC
J gene: TRBJ2-2; V gene: TRBV30; D gene: -; clone size: -; CDR3 protein: CAWSRIRVTGELFF; CDR3 DNA: TGTGCCTGGAGTCGCATCAGGGTCACCGGGGAGCTGTTTTTT
J gene: TRBJ1-2; V gene: TRBV15; D gene: TRBD1; clone size: -; CDR3 protein: CATSRRGQASGYTF; CDR3 DNA: TGTGCCACCAGCAGACGTGGACAGGCATCTGGCTACACCTTC
J gene: TRBJ1-2; V gene: TRBV25-1; D gene: -; clone size: few; CDR3 protein: CASSELGTGYGYTF; CDR3 DNA: TGTGCCAGCAGTGAATTGGGAACAGGATATGGCTACACCTTC
J gene: TRBJ2-3; V gene: TRBV4-1; D gene: -; clone size: -; CDR3 protein: CASSHPSPLFTDTQYF; CDR3 DNA: TGCGCCAGCAGCCACCCGTCCCCCCTCTTCACAGATACGCAGTATTTT
J gene: TRBJ2-7; V gene: TRBV7-8; D gene: -; clone size: -; CDR3 protein: CASSSSGGGREQYF; CDR3 DNA: TGTGCCAGCAGCTCGAGTGGCGGGGGCCGCGAGCAGTACTTC
J gene: TRBJ1-2; V gene: TRBV2; D gene: TRBD1; clone size: -; CDR3 protein: CASSGGTGRYGYTF; CDR3 DNA: TGTGCCAGCAGTGGGGGGACAGGGAGGTATGGCTACACCTTC
J gene: TRBJ1-1; V gene: TRBV28; D gene: TRBD1; clone size: -; CDR3 protein: CASTPTGKGNTEAFF; CDR3 DNA: TGTGCCAGCACCCCGACAGGGAAGGGGAACACTGAAGCTTTCTTT
J gene: TRBJ2-1; V gene: TRBV5-1; D gene: -; clone size: -; CDR3 protein: CASSLGGLYNEQFF; CDR3 DNA: TGCGCCAGCAGCTTGGGGGGGCTCTACAATGAGCAGTTCTTC
J gene: TRBJ2-2; V gene: TRBV5-8; D gene: TRBD1; clone size: -; CDR3 protein: CASSTRDRPNTGELFF; CDR3 DNA: TGTGCCAGCAGCACCCGGGACAGGCCTAACACCGGGGAGCTGTTTTTT
J gene: TRBJ1-5; V gene: TRBV7-8; D gene: -; clone size: -; CDR3 protein: CASSPRDWRDQPQHF; CDR3 DNA: TGTGCCAGCAGTCCCCGGGACTGGAGGGATCAGCCCCAGCATTTT
J gene: TRBJ2-1; V gene: TRBV30; D gene: TRBD1; clone size: -; CDR3 protein: CAWSVLGQNYNEQFF; CDR3 DNA: TGTGCCTGGAGTGTACTGGGACAGAACTACAATGAGCAGTTCTTC
J gene: TRBJ1-2; V gene: TRBV5-4; D gene: -; clone size: -; CDR3 protein: CASSIDGGRGYTF; CDR3 DNA: TGTGCCAGCAGCATCGACGGCGGCCGCGGCTACACCTTC
J gene: TRBJ2-7; V gene: TRBV13; D gene: -; clone size: once; CDR3 protein: CASSLGGRPFEQYF; CDR3 DNA: TGTGCCAGCAGCTTAGGGGGGAGGCCTTTTGAGCAGTACTTC
J gene: TRBJ2-1; V gene: TRBV9; D gene: TRBD1; clone size: -; CDR3 protein: CASSGITGGAATFPSYNEQFF; CDR3 DNA: TGTGCCAGCAGCGGAATAACAGGGGGCGCCGCAACGTTTCCCTCCTACAATGAGCAGTTCTTC
J gene: TRBJ1-2; V gene: TRBV11-2; D gene: TRBD1; clone size: once; CDR3 protein: CASSPRTGFPSYGYTF; CDR3 DNA: TGTGCCAGCAGCCCTCGGACAGGGTTCCCATCCTATGGCTACACCTTC
J gene: TRBJ1-6; V gene: TRBV13; D gene: TRBD1; clone size: once; CDR3 protein: CASRSEGQYNSPLHF; CDR3 DNA: TGTGCCAGCAGGTCTGAGGGACAGTATAATTCACCCCTCCACTTT
J gene: TRBJ1-2; V gene: TRBV4-1; D gene: -; clone size: -; CDR3 protein: CASSQADRGYGYTF; CDR3 DNA: TGCGCCAGCAGCCAGGCCGACAGAGGCTATGGCTACACCTTC
J gene: TRBJ1-1; V gene: TRBV2; D gene: -; clone size: -; CDR3 protein: CATGGGRETEAFF; CDR3 DNA: TGTGCCACTGGGGGTGGGAGGGAGACTGAAGCTTTCTTT
J gene: TRBJ2-2; V gene: TRBV2; D gene: TRBD2; clone size: -; CDR3 protein: CASSGAGGPGGELFF; CDR3 DNA: TGTGCCAGCAGTGGAGCGGGGGGGCCCGGCGGGGAGCTGTTTTTT